This entry concerns a single TCR beta chain. Its antigen is undetermined. This specimen comes from a study of shared clonotypes between healthy human individuals. About the study: Per donor, CD8 memory used one plate, CD8 naive used two, CD4 memory used three and CD4 naive used three. Findings and limits, study-wide: Estimated richness was generally greater in naive than memory subsets.

The trim removed 0 bases at V and 3 bases at J, leaving 1 base unmatched. Germline CDR1 ENHRY, CDR2 SYGVKD. This CDR3 has 15 amino acids. The protocol was immunoSEQ multiplex PCR, while the TCRdb copy is restricted to in-frame clones and leaves out a portion. Among under 2,500,000 clones listed, 90% to 97% were seen once. The source material was naive CD4+ T cells sorted from blood. Subset given: CD45RA+ positively selected. The chain recombines TRBV10-3 with TRBJ2-3; 9 positions match TRBD2. This clonotype was obtained from a man younger than 30 in good health. The CDR3 sequence is CAISESTSGTDTQYF. The CDR3 bases are TGTGCCATCAGTGAGTCAACTAGCGGGACAGATACGCAGTATTTT.